The present T cell receptor (beta chain) was sequenced within a study of T cells in narcolepsy. The V and J ends lost 5 bases and 2 bases respectively, with 8 bases between them. The CDR3 length is 13 residues. Germline-derived CDR1 and CDR2 are SGHTA and FQGNSA. This clone was counted once. Profiled with immunoSEQ multiplex PCR; TCRdb holds only in-frame clones, not every one. The table records around 30,000 clones, roughly 86% of them present only once. V is TRBV7-2 and J is TRBJ2-3; no clear D gene. The TCR comes from a human donor in good health. The sequencing input was memory (CD45RA-) CD4+ T cells from blood. CDR3 sequence (DNA): TGTGCCAGCAGCGAGAGAGCCACAGATACGCAGTATTTT. This encodes CASSERATDTQYF.